These 28 T cell receptor beta chains share one sample of origin, sequenced in a study of blood T cell repertoires in COVID-19. TCRdb keeps only in-frame clones here, not all; method: immunoSEQ multiplex PCR. The top ten clones hold 2.5% to 3% of a sample with 110,000 to 150,000 clones, around nine tenths of them seen once. What was sequenced was peripheral blood. The receptors originated from a man aged 55 to 70 with active or convalescent COVID-19.

The rearrangement uses TRBV5-6 and TRBJ2-3; 11 nucleotides align to TRBD1. The V segment lost 1 base and the J segment 8 bases; nucleotides outside the gene matches: 6. CDR3 size: 15 residues. Germline loops: CDR1 SGHDT, CDR2 YYEEEE. CDR3 nucleotide sequence: TGTGCCAGCAGCTTGAAGGGACAGGGGGTCGGTACGCAGTATTTT. It specifies CASSLKGQGVGTQYF.

The V and J genes are TRBV9 and TRBJ2-7; the D gene is possibly TRBD2 (5 bases). The germline V gene has CDR1 SGDLS and CDR2 YYNGEE. CDR3 size: 19 residues. The V end was cut by 6 bases, the J end by 6 bases, with 34 bases between. CDR3 sequence reads: CASIPTDLGRSRTLGEQYF. In nucleotides, the CDR3 is TGTGCCAGCATTCCAACTGATCTAGGACGCTCCCGGACTCTCGGCGAGCAGTACTTC. The full variable domain, its missing parts supplied by reference TRBV9 and TRBJ2-7, is DSGVTQTPKHLITATGQRVTLRCSPRSGDLSVYWYQQSLDQGLQFLIQYYNGEERAKGNILERFSAQQFPDLHSELNLSSLELGDSALYFCASIPTDLGRSRTLGEQYFGPGTRLTVT.

The chain employs TRBV19 and TRBJ2-7, with 8 bases fitting TRBD1. This CDR3 is 17 amino acids long. The germline V gene has CDR1 LNHDA and CDR2 SQIVND (reference sequence). V shed 5 bases and J 3 bases; nucleotides not matched to a gene: 15. The CDR3 DNA reads as TGTGCCAGTAGTCCCCGGGCCGGAGACAGGGGTAACTACGAGCAGTACTTC. Residues: CASSPRAGDRGNYEQYF.

The J gene is TRBJ1-2, the V gene TRBV5-6; 7 bases map to TRBD1. This CDR3 has 13 amino acids. V was pared by 3 bases and J by 6 bases, with 5 bases of the junction left unmatched. CDR1 SGHDT and CDR2 YYEEEE come from the germline V gene. The CDR3 protein is CASSYDRDDGYTF. DNA of the CDR3: TGTGCCAGCAGCTATGACAGGGATGATGGCTACACCTTC.

This rearrangement joins TRBV4-1 to TRBJ1-1; possible D gene TRBD1, 5 bases. CDR3 length: 14 residues. CDR1 MGHRA and CDR2 YSYEKL come from the germline V gene. The V and J ends lost 6 bases and 1 base respectively, with 12 bases between them. This chain's CDR3 is CASRRKDRNTEAFF. DNA of the CDR3: TGCGCCAGCAGACGGAAAGACAGGAACACTGAAGCTTTCTTT.

This clone was recorded once. The CDR3 loop is CASSQTVNTGELFF. CDR3 DNA sequence: TGTGCCAGCAGCCAGACAGTGAACACCGGGGAGCTGTTTTTT. The chain has TRBV14 and TRBJ2-2; a weak D match, TRBD1 (5 bases). There are 14 residues in the CDR3. Trimming shortened V by 3 bases and J by 1 base, and 6 bases separated the two germline ends. Germline CDR1 and CDR2: SGHDN and FVKESK.

This chain joins TRBV28 and TRBJ1-2; a possible D gene is TRBD1 (5 bases). Germline CDR1 and CDR2: MDHEN and SYDVKM. The ends were cut back, 4 bases at V and 6 bases at J, with 18 bases in the middle. CDR3 length: 15 residues. For the CDR3, the DNA is TGTGCCAGCAGTTCCCCCGGGGGGGGAGCTGATGGCTACACCTTC. It encodes CASSSPGGGADGYTF.

This rearrangement joins TRBV28 to TRBJ1-2, with 11 bases identical to TRBD1. Germline CDR1 and CDR2: MDHEN and SYDVKM. The CDR3 runs to 17 residues. V lost 4 bases, J lost 4 bases, and 11 bases stayed unmatched. CDR3 DNA sequence: TGTGCCAGCAGTTCAACTCAGGGGACAGGGGGATTCTATGGCTACACCTTC. Translating it yields CASSSTQGTGGFYGYTF.

This sequence joins TRBV2 and TRBJ2-3; possibly TRBD2 for D (6 bases). This CDR3 comprises 15 residues. V was clipped by 6 bases and J by 0 bases, with 13 bases between them. Germline CDR1 and CDR2: SNHLY and FYNNEI. The CDR3 DNA is TGTGCCAGCAGCGGGGGACCACCCAGCACAGATACGCAGTATTTT. This encodes CASSGGPPSTDTQYF.

This chain links TRBV6-1 with TRBJ2-7, with D uncertain. The ends were cut back, 3 bases at V and 4 bases at J, with 7 bases in the middle. Germline V CDR1 and CDR2: MNHNS, SASEGT. The CDR3 totals 12 residues. Here the CDR3 DNA reads TGTGCCAGCAGTGATACTCCTTACGAGCAGTACTTC. Protein sequence: CASSDTPYEQYF.

CDR3 region: CASSLGVGQGENGYTF. The CDR3, as DNA: TGTGCCAGCAGCTTAGGGGTGGGACAGGGTGAGAATGGCTACACCTTC. J is TRBJ1-2 and V is TRBV7-9; 9 bases match TRBD1. V shed 1 base and J 6 bases; nucleotides not matched to a gene: 9. Germline CDR1 and CDR2: SEHNR and FQNEAQ (reference sequence). The CDR3 is 16 amino acids. Looking up the rest from reference TRBV7-9 and TRBJ1-2 gives the full variable domain: DTGVSQNPRHKITKRGQNVTFRCDPISEHNRLYWYRQTLGQGPEFLTYFQNEAQLEKSRLLSDRFSAERPKGSFSTLEIQRTEQGDSAMYLCASSLGVGQGENGYTFGSGTRLTVV.

The V and J genes are TRBV10-3 and TRBJ2-1; TRBD2 aligns across 8 bases. Germline-derived CDR1 and CDR2 are ENHRY and SYGVKD. The ends lost 0 bases at V and 7 bases at J; junction bases unmatched: 5. The CDR3 sequence is 15 residues long. Here the CDR3 DNA reads TGTGCCATCAGTGAGTCTGGGCGGGGGGATAATGAGCAGTTCTTC. This sequence encodes CAISESGRGDNEQFF.

The chain uses TRBV19 and TRBJ2-2, with D possibly TRBD2 on 7 matching bases. The CDR3 spans 15 residues. Trimming took off 4 bases at V and 5 bases at J, with 14 bases between the two ends. The germline CDR1 and CDR2 sequences are LNHDA and SQIVND (reference sequence). The CDR3 protein is CASSTSRGGTGELFF. CDR3 nucleotide sequence: TGTGCCAGTAGTACCTCCAGGGGAGGGACCGGGGAGCTGTTTTTT.

The rearrangement uses TRBV27 and TRBJ1-1; 9 bases are shared with TRBD1. The CDR3 has 15 residues. V was pared by 5 bases and J by 1 base, with 5 bases of the junction left unmatched. CDR1 is MNHEY, CDR2 SMNVEV, per germline (reference sequence). CDR3 sequence reads: CASSPLDRGNTEAFF. The DNA for the CDR3 is TGTGCCAGCAGTCCCCTGGACAGGGGGAACACTGAAGCTTTCTTT.

The V and J genes are TRBV9 and TRBJ2-1, with 7 bases that match TRBD2. The CDR3 contains 15 residues. CDR1 is SGDLS and CDR2 is YYNGEE in the germline V gene. Trimming cost V 0 bases and J 5 bases; bases outside gene matches: 5. In nucleotides, the CDR3 is TGTGCCAGCAGCGTAGCCGGGACTACTAACAATGAGCAGTTCTTC. Its translation is CASSVAGTTNNEQFF.

This clone was observed a few times. The genes are TRBV29-1 and TRBJ2-5; D is possibly TRBD2 (6 bases). Germline loops: CDR1 SQVTM, CDR2 ANQGSEA. V gave up 6 bases and J gave up 3 bases, with 20 bases separating them. This CDR3 is 15 amino acids long. The CDR3 DNA reads as TGCAGCGTAGCCGGGACTCTAGCTAACGAAGAGACCCAGTACTTC. Residues: CSVAGTLANEETQYF.

The V gene is TRBV18, the J gene TRBJ2-1; possible D gene TRBD2, 6 bases. The CDR3 is made up of 15 amino acids. The ends were cut back, 4 bases at V and 5 bases at J, with 15 bases in the middle. From germline, CDR1 is KGHSH and CDR2 LQKENI. This CDR3 reads CASSLFGSRDNEQFF. CDR3 in DNA: TGTGCCAGCTCACTCTTCGGGAGCCGAGACAATGAGCAGTTCTTC. The full variable domain, in which reference TRBV18 and TRBJ2-1 provide the parts outside the CDR3, is NAGVMQNPRHLVRRRGQEARLRCSPMKGHSHVYWYRQLPEEGLKFMVYLQKENIIDESGMPKERFSAEFPKEGPSILRIQQVVRGDSAAYFCASSLFGSRDNEQFFGPGTRLTVL.

The chain joins TRBV4-3 to TRBJ1-2, with a possible D match to TRBD1 (6 bases). This CDR3 contains 14 residues. Germline lookup yields CDR1 LGHNA and CDR2 YSLEER. Trimming removed 4 bases from V and 7 bases from J, with 16 bases in between. CDR3 sequence: CASSPGSGVGGYTF. CDR3 nucleotide sequence: TGCGCCAGCAGCCCGGGGTCAGGGGTCGGTGGCTACACCTTC.

This clone was seen just once. The V and J genes are TRBV6-2 or TRBV6-3 and TRBJ2-3; 7 nucleotides line up with TRBD2. The CDR3 has 16 residues. Germline assignment: CDR1 MNHEY and CDR2 SVGEGT. V dropped 6 bases and J dropped 2; count of bases not matched to a gene: 11. CDR3: CASSPGAAGSTDTQYF. Here the CDR3 DNA reads TGTGCCAGCAGCCCCGGGGCAGCGGGATCCACAGATACGCAGTATTTT.

The genes are TRBV7-9 and TRBJ1-1; D may be TRBD1 (5 bases). This CDR3 contains 13 residues. The V end lost 1 base, the J end lost 4 bases, and 7 bases lay between the germline ends. CDR1 SEHNR and CDR2 FQNEAQ come from the germline V gene (reference sequence). CDR3 protein: CASSLERGTEAFF. DNA for the CDR3: TGTGCCAGCAGCTTAGAAAGGGGCACTGAAGCTTTCTTT.

The sample holds one count of this clone. This chain links TRBV9 with TRBJ1-4, with D possibly TRBD1 on 5 matching bases. Germline V CDR1 and CDR2: SGDLS, YYNGEE. V was cut by 4 bases and J by 5 bases, with 12 bases left in between. This CDR3 comprises 14 residues. The CDR3 protein is CASSPRGNNEKLFF. The CDR3 DNA reads as TGTGCCAGCAGCCCACGGGGGAACAATGAAAAACTGTTTTTT. Supplemented by reference TRBV9 and TRBJ1-4, the full variable domain reads DSGVTQTPKHLITATGQRVTLRCSPRSGDLSVYWYQQSLDQGLQFLIQYYNGEERAKGNILERFSAQQFPDLHSELNLSSLELGDSALYFCASSPRGNNEKLFFGSGTQLSVL.

This clone was seen a single time. This rearrangement joins TRBV12-3 or TRBV12-4 to TRBJ1-2; 7 bases line up with TRBD1. The CDR3 length is 13 residues. The ends lost 6 bases at V and 5 bases at J; junction bases unmatched: 6. CDR3 region: CASRQQGRYGYTF. CDR3 sequence (DNA): TGTGCCAGCAGGCAACAGGGGAGATATGGCTACACCTTC.

The chain joins TRBV19 to TRBJ2-7, with TRBD1 identical over 8 bases. V dropped 6 bases and J dropped 3; count of bases not matched to a gene: 4. The CDR3 totals 13 residues. CDR1 is LNHDA, CDR2 SQIVND, per germline (reference sequence). This CDR3 is CASSRDRNYEQYF. The CDR3 nucleotides read TGTGCCAGTAGCCGGGACAGGAACTACGAGCAGTACTTC. Based on the CDR3 plus reference TRBV19 and TRBJ2-7, the full variable domain is DGGITQSPKYLFRKEGQNVTLSCEQNLNHDAMYWYRQDPGQGLRLIYYSQIVNDFQKGDIAEGYSVSREKKESFPLTVTSAQKNPTAFYLCASSRDRNYEQYFGPGTRLTVT.

The rearrangement uses TRBV5-4 and TRBJ2-3, with D tentatively TRBD2 (6 bases). Germline V lookup: CDR1 SGHNT, CDR2 YYREEE (reference sequence). The CDR3 sequence is 14 residues long. V was pared by 0 bases and J by 7 bases, with 12 bases between. CDR3: CASSLDRGTNTQYF. The CDR3 nucleotides read TGTGCCAGCAGCTTGGACCGGGGGACCAATACGCAGTATTTT.

The chain couples TRBV6-6 to TRBJ2-7; either TRBD1 or TRBD2 may fit D (6 bases each). Germline V gene data show CDR1 as MNHNY and CDR2 as SVGAGI (reference sequence). The CDR3 consists of 17 residues. Trimming left V 5 bases short and J 1 base short, with 21 bases between. The CDR3 bases are TGTGCCAGCAGTCGGACAGCCTGGGGGGACTCGTCCTACGAGCAGTACTTC. Translated: CASSRTAWGDSSYEQYF.

This chain uses TRBV28 with TRBJ2-7, with TRBD1 matching 12 bases. The V gene's germline CDR1 is MDHEN and CDR2 SYDVKM. V shed 6 bases and J 3 bases; nucleotides not matched to a gene: 3. There are 14 residues in the CDR3. Here the CDR3 reads CASSGTGGLYEQYF. For the CDR3, the DNA is TGTGCCAGCAGCGGGACAGGGGGCCTCTACGAGCAGTACTTC.

V is TRBV7-8 and J is TRBJ2-1; D not resolved. Germline loops: CDR1 SGHVS, CDR2 FQNEAQ. The CDR3 is made up of 15 amino acids. The V and J ends lost 7 bases and 0 bases respectively, with 13 bases between them. The CDR3 region has the DNA TGTGCCAGCACTTCGACATATTTCTCCTACAATGAGCAGTTCTTC. It encodes CASTSTYFSYNEQFF.

In this sample, this clone turned up a few times. The chain combines TRBV9 with TRBJ2-1, with TRBD2 matching 10 bases. The V segment lost 2 bases and the J segment 8 bases; nucleotides outside the gene matches: 10. The CDR3 length is 16 residues. Per the germline V gene, CDR1 is SGDLS and CDR2 is YYNGEE. The CDR3 nucleotides are TGTGCCAGCAGCGTCGGGACTAGCGATCATGTAGATGAGCAGTTCTTC. Its translation: CASSVGTSDHVDEQFF.